This paragraph covers one TCR beta chain sequence. Its target is not known. These data are taken from a study of CD8 T cells in ankylosing spondylitis. Study results and caveats: Ankylosing spondylitis blood appeared to carry a characteristic TCR beta motif of roughly eight highly homologous variants. Researchers report that disease-linked clones proved CD8+ and relatively rare in peripheral blood. In synovial fluid and blood from reactive arthritis, some motif variants were previously reported. Matched synovial fluid from ankylosing spondylitis patients was reported to be enriched for disease-linked clones.

Library preparation for TCR beta used quantitative 5'-RACE with molecular barcodes. MiXCR, run by TCRdb on the 5' RACE reads, gives a single entry per CDR3 protein. The table includes some 700,000 distinct CDR3 sequences, roughly 20% detected once. Looked up from germline, CDR1 is SEHNR and CDR2 is FQNEAQ (reference sequence). The CDR3 extends over 14 amino acids. The trim removed 5 bases at V and 8 bases at J, leaving 9 bases unmatched. The clonotype comes from a male donor with ankylosing spondylitis. Specimen: blood, either unsorted or a sorted T cell fraction (not recorded which). The rearrangement uses TRBV7-9 and TRBJ2-1; TRBD2 aligns across 7 bases. CDR3 sequence (DNA): TGTGCCAGCAGCAGGATCACGGGACTACATGAGCAGTTCTTC. Amino acid sequence: CASSRITGLHEQFF.